This TCR beta chain derives from a study of blood T cell repertoires in COVID-19 (dated by TCRdb to the early 2020s). The study in broad terms: The collaborator samples originated in the United States, Italy and Spain and spanned the acute and convalescent phases of COVID-19. The material from the prospective study consisted of cDNA or gDNA derived from T cells, B-cell-depleted T cells, or PBMCs. The dataset comprised deeply sampled blood TCRbeta repertoires from subjects exposed to, actively infected with, or recovered from COVID-19. The repertoires were made available in a free public database intended to serve as a resource for research on the immune response to SARS-CoV-2. The samples were drawn from two sources: the first 160 participants of the ongoing ImmuneRACE study, and approximately 1,300 subjects contributed by 6 global collaborators. Sample metadata almost always included a de-identified subject ID, COVID-19 status, age in years and sex. Where available, HLA class I and class II types were obtained from metadata supplied by the sample provider rather than from assay-based typing.

What the study reported, not specific to this receptor: Clinical and demographic metadata were provided uncurated, with the amount varying by source and participant.

Comments on this clone: Its antigen is currently not known. Qualities for individual bases were not recorded, and no much larger clone is one base off.

Reading from cysteine to phenylalanine, the CDR3 counts 14 amino acids. The kept DNA is CDR3 alone, 42 bases in frame from the first base. As encoded in the germline V gene, CDR1 is SGDLS while CDR2 is YYNGEE. Germline trimming amounts to 4 bases on V and 6 bases on J, with 7 as the count of junction bases outside the gene matches. Participants in the prospective study were aged about 18 to 90 years, lived in about two dozen United States geographic areas, and enrolled through a virtual design. To assign participants to cohorts, the prospective study relied on clinical history that participants themselves reported in a screening survey and a study questionnaire. ImmuneRACE Cohort 3 recovered participants were defined by two consecutive negative NP/OP PCR tests, healthcare professional clearance, or symptom resolution. Mobile phlebotomists in the prospective study collected whole blood, serum and a nasopharyngeal or oropharyngeal swab from every participant. Additional blood draws and questionnaires over an approximately 2-month period could optionally be provided by prospective study participants. Prospective study blood samples were shipped either frozen or at room temperature before DNA extraction.

TCRbeta CDR3 regions were amplified from genomic DNA by means of the immunoSEQ Assay, a bias-controlled multiplex PCR. In the paper's pipeline: The number of nucleated cells in each sample was estimated by amplification of reference gene primers within the assay. Sequence reads were collapsed and filtered to measure the absolute abundance of every unique TCRbeta CDR3 rearrangement. For each sample, productive Simpson clonality was calculated by taking the square root of Simpson's diversity index across productive rearrangements. TCRdb mirrors the immuneACCESS table, restricted to in-frame sequences. Some clones are absent from its copies; in checked studies, under half trace to an unresolved V gene, and the reason for the others is unknown. That table is the source of V, J and clone size, and D and trimming were worked out from the DNA. Recorded for this sample are about 180,000 clones; 75% to 90% of them occurred a single time. 6.2% of the sample lies in the top ten.

The sequenced sample was PBMCs or T cells enriched from blood (not recorded which). This receptor was taken from a man aged 35 to 55 who had recovered from COVID-19. The chain employs TRBV9 and TRBJ1-1; 9 junctional bases match TRBD1. The nucleotide sequence reads as follows: TGTGCCAGCAGCATGGACAGGGGCTCCTCTGAAGCTTTCTTT. The resulting protein is CASSMDRGSSEAFF.